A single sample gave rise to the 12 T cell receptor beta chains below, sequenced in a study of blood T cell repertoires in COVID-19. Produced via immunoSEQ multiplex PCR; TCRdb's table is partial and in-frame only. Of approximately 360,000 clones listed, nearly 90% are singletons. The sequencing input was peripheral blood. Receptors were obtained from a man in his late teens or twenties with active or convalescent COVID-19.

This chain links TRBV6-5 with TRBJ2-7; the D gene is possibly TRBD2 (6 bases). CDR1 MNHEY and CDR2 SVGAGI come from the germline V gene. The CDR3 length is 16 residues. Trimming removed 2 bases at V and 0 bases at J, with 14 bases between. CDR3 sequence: CASSYDADGSSYEQYF. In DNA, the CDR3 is TGTGCCAGCAGTTACGACGCGGACGGGAGCTCCTACGAGCAGTACTTC.

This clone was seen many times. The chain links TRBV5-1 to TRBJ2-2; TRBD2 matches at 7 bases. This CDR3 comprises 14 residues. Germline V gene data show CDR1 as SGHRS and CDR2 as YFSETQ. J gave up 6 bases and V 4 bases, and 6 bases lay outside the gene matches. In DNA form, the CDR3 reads TGCGCCAGCAGCGATCAGGGAGGGGCCGGGGAGCTGTTTTTT. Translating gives CASSDQGGAGELFF.

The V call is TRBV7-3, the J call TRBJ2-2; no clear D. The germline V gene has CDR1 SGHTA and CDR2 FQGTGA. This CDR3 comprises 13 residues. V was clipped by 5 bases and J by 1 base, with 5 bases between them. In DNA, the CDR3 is TGTGCCAGCAGCCCCGGGAACACCGGGGAGCTGTTTTTT. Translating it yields CASSPGNTGELFF.

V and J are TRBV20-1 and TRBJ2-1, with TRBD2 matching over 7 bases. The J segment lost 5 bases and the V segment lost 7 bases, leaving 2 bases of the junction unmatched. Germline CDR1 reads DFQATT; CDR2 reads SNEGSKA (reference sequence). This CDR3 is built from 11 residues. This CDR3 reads CSGGSNNEQFF. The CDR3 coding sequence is TGCAGTGGCGGGAGTAACAATGAGCAGTTCTTC.

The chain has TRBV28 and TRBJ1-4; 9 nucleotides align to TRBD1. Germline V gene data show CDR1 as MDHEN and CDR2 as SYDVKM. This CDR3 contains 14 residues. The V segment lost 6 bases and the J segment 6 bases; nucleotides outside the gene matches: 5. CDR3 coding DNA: TGTGCCAGCAGGAGACAGGGGGGAGATGAAAAACTGTTTTTT. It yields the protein CASRRQGGDEKLFF.

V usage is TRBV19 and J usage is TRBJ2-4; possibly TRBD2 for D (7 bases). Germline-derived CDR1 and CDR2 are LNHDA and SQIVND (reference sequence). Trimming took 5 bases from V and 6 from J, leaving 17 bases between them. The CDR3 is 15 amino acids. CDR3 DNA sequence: TGTGCCAGTAGTTCGACCAGGGGAGGGCCAAACATTCAGTACTTC. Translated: CASSSTRGGPNIQYF.

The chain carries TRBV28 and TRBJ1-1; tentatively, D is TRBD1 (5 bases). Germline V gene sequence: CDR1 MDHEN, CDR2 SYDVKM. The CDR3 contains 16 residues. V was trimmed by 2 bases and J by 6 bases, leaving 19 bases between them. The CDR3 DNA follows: TGTGCCAGCAGTTTAGGGGCTATCTCCTCGACCGCTGAAGCTTTCTTT. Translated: CASSLGAISSTAEAFF. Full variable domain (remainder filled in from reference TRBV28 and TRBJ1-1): DVKVTQSSRYLVKRTGEKVFLECVQDMDHENMFWYRQDPGLGLRLIYFSYDVKMKEKGDIPEGYSVSREKKERFSLILESASTNQTSMYLCASSLGAISSTAEAFFGQGTRLTVV.

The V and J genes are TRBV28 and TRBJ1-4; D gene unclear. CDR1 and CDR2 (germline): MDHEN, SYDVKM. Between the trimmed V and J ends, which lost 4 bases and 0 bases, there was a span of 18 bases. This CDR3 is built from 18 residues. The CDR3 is CASSSYRLSIATNEKLFF. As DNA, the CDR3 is TGTGCCAGCAGTTCATACCGCCTATCCATAGCAACTAATGAAAAACTGTTTTTT. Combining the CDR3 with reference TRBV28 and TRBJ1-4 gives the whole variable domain DVKVTQSSRYLVKRTGEKVFLECVQDMDHENMFWYRQDPGLGLRLIYFSYDVKMKEKGDIPEGYSVSREKKERFSLILESASTNQTSMYLCASSSYRLSIATNEKLFFGSGTQLSVL.

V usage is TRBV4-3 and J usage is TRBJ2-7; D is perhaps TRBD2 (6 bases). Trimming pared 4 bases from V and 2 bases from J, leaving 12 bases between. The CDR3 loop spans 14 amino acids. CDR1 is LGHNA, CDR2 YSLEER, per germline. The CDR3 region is CASSRGDGAYEQYF. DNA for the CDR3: TGCGCCAGCAGCCGCGGGGACGGAGCCTACGAGCAGTACTTC.

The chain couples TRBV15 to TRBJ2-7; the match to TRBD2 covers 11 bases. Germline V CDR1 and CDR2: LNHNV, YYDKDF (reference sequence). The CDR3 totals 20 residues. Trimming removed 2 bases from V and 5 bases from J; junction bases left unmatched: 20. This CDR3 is CATSRTKGTSGAGGKDEQYF. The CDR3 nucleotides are TGTGCCACCAGCAGAACCAAGGGGACTAGCGGAGCTGGGGGGAAGGACGAGCAGTACTTC.

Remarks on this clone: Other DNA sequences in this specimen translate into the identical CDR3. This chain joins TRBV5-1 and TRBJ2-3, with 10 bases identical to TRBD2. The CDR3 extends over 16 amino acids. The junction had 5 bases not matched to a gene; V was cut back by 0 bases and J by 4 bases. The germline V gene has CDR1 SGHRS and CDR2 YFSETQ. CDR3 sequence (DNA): TGCGCCAGCAGCTTGGTTTTAGCGGGAGGCTCAGATACGCAGTATTTT. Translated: CASSLVLAGGSDTQYF. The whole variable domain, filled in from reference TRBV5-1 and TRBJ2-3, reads KAGVTQTPRYLIKTRGQQVTLSCSPISGHRSVSWYQQTPGQGLQFLFEYFSETQRNKGNFPGRFSGRQFSNSRSEMNVSTLELGDSALYLCASSLVLAGGSDTQYFGPGTRLTVL.

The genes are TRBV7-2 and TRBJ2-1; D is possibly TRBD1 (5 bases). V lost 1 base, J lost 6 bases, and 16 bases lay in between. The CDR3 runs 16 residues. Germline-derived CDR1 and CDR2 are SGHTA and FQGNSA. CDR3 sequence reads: CASSLVDARVSNEQFF. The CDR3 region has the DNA TGTGCCAGCAGCTTAGTGGATGCCAGGGTCTCCAATGAGCAGTTCTTC.